Presented here are 20 T cell receptor beta chains from one specimen sequenced in a study of blood T cell repertoires in COVID-19 (dated by TCRdb to the early 2020s). Library creation used the immunoSEQ multiplex PCR assay. TCRdb obtained this table from immuneACCESS and retained in-frame rearrangements with V and J assigned. These tables miss some clones; where compared with another copy, unresolved V genes account for less than half of the shortfall, and the remainder is unexplained. The sample includes just under 150,000 clones, with approximately 90% observed a single time. The top ten hold over 0.85% of the sample. What was sequenced was peripheral blood. The receptors come from a woman aged 45-59 years with acute or convalescent COVID-19.

The chain carries TRBV5-4 and TRBJ1-4, with a possible D match to TRBD1 (5 bases). Germline lookup yields CDR1 SGHNT and CDR2 YYREEE (reference sequence). The V end was cut by 3 bases, the J end by 0 bases, with 12 bases between. This CDR3 region has 16 residues. CDR3 residues: CASSSDTVATNEKLFF. DNA for the CDR3: TGTGCCAGCAGCTCGGACACCGTTGCAACTAATGAAAAACTGTTTTTT.

This clone has just one count. The chain is built from TRBV5-4 and TRBJ1-3; 8 bases line up with TRBD1. The CDR3 covers 16 residues. Germline V CDR1 and CDR2: SGHNT, YYREEE (reference sequence). V lost 1 base to trimming and J lost 0 bases; unmatched junction nucleotides: 3. The CDR3 bases are TGTGCCAGCAGCTTGCGGGACAGGAGCTCTGGAAACACCATATATTTT. It translates to CASSLRDRSSGNTIYF.

This rearrangement joins TRBV3-1 (or the pseudogene TRBV3-2) to TRBJ2-7, with D perhaps TRBD2 (6 bases). V lost 6 bases and J 6 bases, leaving 27 bases between the germline ends. This CDR3 has 17 amino acids. Looked up from germline, CDR1 is LGHDT and CDR2 is YNNKEL (reference sequence). CDR3 in DNA: TGTGCCAGCAGTTCGATAAGGCCGGGACCCATGGGGGGCGAGCAGTACTTC. This translates into CASSSIRPGPMGGEQYF.

This clone was seen a single time. V gene TRBV4-1 combines with J gene TRBJ2-2, with TRBD1 matching over 9 bases. The CDR3 totals 15 residues. Trimming removed 6 bases from V and 5 bases from J; junction bases left unmatched: 7. Germline-derived CDR1 and CDR2 are MGHRA and YSYEKL. The CDR3 region has the DNA TGCGCCAGCAGGAAAGGGACAGGGAGAACCGGGGAGCTGTTTTTT. It specifies CASRKGTGRTGELFF.

The chain recombines TRBV7-8 with TRBJ1-2; the D gene is possibly TRBD1 (6 bases). CDR1 is SGHVS, CDR2 FQNEAQ, per germline. This CDR3 has 12 residues. The V and J ends lost 5 bases and 4 bases respectively, with 8 bases between them. The CDR3 here is CASSLDSYGYTF. CDR3 DNA sequence: TGTGCCAGCAGCCTGGACAGCTATGGCTACACCTTC.

The chain recombines TRBV18 with TRBJ1-5, with D unclear. CDR1 and CDR2 from the germline V gene are KGHSH and LQKENI. The germline V and J ends were trimmed by 3 bases and 5 bases, with 14 bases remaining between them. There are 15 residues in the CDR3. The CDR3 loop is CASSPENSGYQPQHF. CDR3 sequence (DNA): TGTGCCAGCTCACCCGAGAACAGTGGGTATCAGCCCCAGCATTTT. Filled out from reference TRBV18 and TRBJ1-5, the complete variable domain reads NAGVMQNPRHLVRRRGQEARLRCSPMKGHSHVYWYRQLPEEGLKFMVYLQKENIIDESGMPKERFSAEFPKEGPSILRIQQVVRGDSAAYFCASSPENSGYQPQHFGDGTRLSIL.

The rearrangement links TRBV10-3 to TRBJ1-1, with D uncertain. CDR3 length equals 11 residues. Trimming removed 9 bases from V and 1 base from J, with 6 bases in between. Germline V gives CDR1 ENHRY, CDR2 SYGVKD. The CDR3 spells CAIRWNTEAFF. CDR3 coding DNA: TGTGCCATTCGGTGGAACACTGAAGCTTTCTTT.

The chain is built from TRBV5-1 and TRBJ1-6; TRBD1 agrees at 8 bases. Germline V gene sequence: CDR1 SGHRS, CDR2 YFSETQ. The V segment lost 4 bases and the J segment 9 bases; nucleotides outside the gene matches: 6. CDR3 size: 14 residues. This CDR3 is CASSPDRDSSPLHF. DNA for the CDR3: TGCGCCAGCAGCCCGGACAGGGATTCTTCACCCCTCCACTTT.

This chain joins TRBV28 and TRBJ2-7; the D gene is possibly TRBD2 (5 bases). Per the germline V gene, CDR1 is MDHEN and CDR2 is SYDVKM. V was pared by 7 bases and J by 1 base, with 8 bases between. CDR3 size: 12 residues. The CDR3 loop reads CASKRRSYEQYF. The CDR3 bases are TGTGCCAGCAAGAGGAGGTCCTACGAGCAGTACTTC.

The gene calls are TRBV18 and TRBJ1-1; no reliable D call. The germline V gene encodes CDR1 KGHSH and CDR2 LQKENI. The CDR3 is 11 residues long. V was shortened by 4 bases and J by 3 bases, with 3 bases between the two germline ends. CDR3 region: CASSLDTEAFF. The CDR3, as DNA: TGTGCCAGCTCACTAGACACTGAAGCTTTCTTT.

This clone is a singleton in its sample. The chain links TRBV9 to TRBJ1-5; D is unresolved. CDR1 and CDR2 (germline): SGDLS, YYNGEE. The length of the CDR3 is 15 residues. Trimming took off 0 bases at V and 3 bases at J, with 10 bases between the two ends. CDR3 protein: CASSVDSGSNQPQHF. CDR3 sequence (DNA): TGTGCCAGCAGCGTAGACTCCGGTTCCAATCAGCCCCAGCATTTT.

The chain has TRBV2 and TRBJ2-2; TRBD2 matches 11 bases. The CDR3 length is 15 residues. The junction had 3 bases not matched to a gene; V was cut back by 6 bases and J by 3 bases. Germline V gives CDR1 SNHLY, CDR2 FYNNEI. The CDR3 reads CASRASGGYTGELFF. The CDR3 nucleotides are TGTGCCAGCAGAGCTAGCGGGGGGTACACCGGGGAGCTGTTTTTT.

This clone was observed once. The J gene is TRBJ2-5, the V gene TRBV11-2; 8 bases align to TRBD1. The length of the CDR3 is 15 residues. CDR1 SGHAT and CDR2 FQNNGV come from the germline V gene. V dropped 5 bases and J dropped 4; count of bases not matched to a gene: 9. CDR3 coding DNA: TGTGCCAGCAGCCCGACAGGGGATGTAGGAGAGACCCAGTACTTC. Amino acid sequence: CASSPTGDVGETQYF.

The chain has TRBV29-1 and TRBJ2-1; 8 bases are a match to TRBD2. Germline CDR1 and CDR2: SQVTM and ANQGSEA. The CDR3 consists of 20 residues. V shed 4 bases and J 0 bases; nucleotides not matched to a gene: 20. The CDR3 spells CSVGLAREDPQLPSYNEQFF. CDR3 in DNA: TGCAGCGTTGGACTAGCGCGGGAGGACCCACAATTACCCTCCTACAATGAGCAGTTCTTC.

V is TRBV19 and J is TRBJ1-3, with D hard to call. The germline V gene has CDR1 LNHDA and CDR2 SQIVND (reference sequence). The CDR3 has 14 amino acids. Trimming removed 7 bases from V and 2 bases from J, with 12 bases in between. The CDR3 nucleotides read TGTGCCAGTACCAGGTTAGGTCCTGGAAACACCATATATTTT. It yields the protein CASTRLGPGNTIYF.

The chain carries TRBV19 and TRBJ2-1; D is perhaps TRBD2 (6 bases). Germline CDR1 is LNHDA and CDR2 is SQIVND (reference sequence). The CDR3 loop spans 13 amino acids. V was clipped by 8 bases and J by 3 bases, with 11 bases between them. The CDR3 bases are TGTGCCAGTGGGAGCGGGCTCTACAATGAGCAGTTCTTC. It encodes CASGSGLYNEQFF.

This chain links TRBV30 with TRBJ1-6, with D possibly TRBD1 on 5 matching bases. The germline V and J ends were trimmed by 2 bases and 5 bases, with 13 bases remaining between them. Germline loops: CDR1 GTSNPN, CDR2 SVGIG (reference sequence). The CDR3 has 15 amino acids. CDR3 DNA: TGTGCCTGGAGTCCTCAGGGTGGGCATAATTCACCCCTCCACTTT. It encodes CAWSPQGGHNSPLHF.

V and J are TRBV6-5 and TRBJ1-2; 8 nucleotides match TRBD1. After removal of 2 bases from V and 3 bases from J, the junction contained 5 bases not matched to a gene. Germline V lookup: CDR1 MNHEY, CDR2 SVGAGI. The CDR3 length is 15 residues. CDR3 loop: CASSYQGAWDYGYTF. The CDR3 DNA is TGTGCCAGCAGTTACCAGGGGGCATGGGACTATGGCTACACCTTC.

The chain is built from TRBV11-2 and TRBJ2-5; 14 bases map to TRBD2. The CDR3 runs 18 residues. Trimming removed 3 bases from V and 5 bases from J; junction bases left unmatched: 11. Germline CDR1 and CDR2: SGHAT and FQNNGV. The CDR3 DNA reads TGTGCCAGCAGCTTTCTAGGGACTAGCGGGAGTCCTCGCGAGACCCAGTACTTC. Translated: CASSFLGTSGSPRETQYF.

The V call is TRBV6-5, the J call TRBJ1-5; 7 bases are a match to TRBD1. This CDR3 comprises 13 residues. CDR1 is MNHEY and CDR2 is SVGAGI in the germline V gene. Trimming took 7 bases from V and 7 from J; bases not matched to a gene: 7. The CDR3 loop is CASIRGYGQPQHF. In DNA form, the CDR3 reads TGTGCCAGCATCAGGGGGTATGGACAGCCCCAGCATTTT.